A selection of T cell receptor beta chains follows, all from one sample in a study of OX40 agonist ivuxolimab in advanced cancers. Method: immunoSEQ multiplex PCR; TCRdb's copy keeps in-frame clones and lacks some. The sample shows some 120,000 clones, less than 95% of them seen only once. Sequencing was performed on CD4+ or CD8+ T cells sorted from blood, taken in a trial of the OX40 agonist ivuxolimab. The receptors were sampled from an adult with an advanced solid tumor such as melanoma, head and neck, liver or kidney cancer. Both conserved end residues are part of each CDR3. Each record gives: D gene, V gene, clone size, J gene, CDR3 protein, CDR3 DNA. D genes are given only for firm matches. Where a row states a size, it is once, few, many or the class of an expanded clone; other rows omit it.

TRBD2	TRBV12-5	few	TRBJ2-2	CASGRTTSGRNTGELFF	TGTGCTAGTGGTCGAACTACTAGCGGGAGGAACACCGGGGAGCTGTTTTTT
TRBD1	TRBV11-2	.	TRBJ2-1	CASSPGQASYNEQFF	TGTGCCAGCAGCCCGGGACAGGCATCCTACAATGAGCAGTTCTTC
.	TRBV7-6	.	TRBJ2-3	CASSHDIGGTDTQYF	TGTGCCAGCAGTCACGACATAGGGGGCACAGATACGCAGTATTTT
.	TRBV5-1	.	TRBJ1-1	CASSAGESTEAFF	TGCGCCAGCAGCGCAGGGGAATCCACTGAAGCTTTCTTT
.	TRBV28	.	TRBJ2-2	CASSLAQDTGELFF	TGTGCCAGCAGTTTGGCACAGGACACCGGGGAGCTGTTTTTT
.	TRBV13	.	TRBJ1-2	CASSLGGSDIQNYGYTF	TGTGCCAGCAGCTTAGGGGGGTCGGACATTCAGAACTATGGCTACACCTTC
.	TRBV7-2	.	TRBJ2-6	CASSLQGFRAGANVLTF	TGTGCCAGCAGCTTACAGGGGTTTCGGGCCGGGGCCAACGTCCTGACTTTC
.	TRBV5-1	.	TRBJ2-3	CASSSLGEDTQYF	TGCGCCAGCAGCTCATTAGGGGAAGATACGCAGTATTTT
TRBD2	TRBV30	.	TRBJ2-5	CAWRTSGSGETQYF	TGTGCCTGGAGGACTAGCGGGAGCGGAGAGACCCAGTACTTC
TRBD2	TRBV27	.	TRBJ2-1	CASSLLGGPQNEQFF	TGTGCCAGCAGTTTATTGGGAGGGCCGCAGAATGAGCAGTTCTTC
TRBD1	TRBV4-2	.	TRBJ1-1	CASSQGDRGVNTEAFF	TGTGCCAGCAGCCAAGGAGACAGGGGGGTGAACACTGAAGCTTTCTTT
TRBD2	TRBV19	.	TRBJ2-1	CASSSGTSGKLYNEQFF	TGTGCCAGTAGTTCCGGGACTAGCGGGAAACTCTACAATGAGCAGTTCTTC
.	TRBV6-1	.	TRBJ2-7	CASSEAPLAFPYEQYF	TGTGCCAGCAGTGAAGCGCCACTTGCGTTCCCCTACGAGCAGTACTTC
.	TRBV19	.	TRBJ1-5	CASSSTVEGNQPQHF	TGTGCCAGTAGTTCGACAGTTGAAGGCAATCAGCCCCAGCATTTT
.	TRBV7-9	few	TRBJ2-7	CASSSASPYEQYF	TGTGCCAGCAGCTCAGCCAGTCCCTACGAGCAGTACTTC
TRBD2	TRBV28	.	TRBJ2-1	CASRAGLAGDNEQFF	TGTGCCAGCAGAGCGGGACTAGCGGGAGATAATGAGCAGTTCTTC
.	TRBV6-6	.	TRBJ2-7	CASSYATGSYEQYF	TGTGCCAGCAGTTACGCGACAGGATCCTACGAGCAGTACTTC
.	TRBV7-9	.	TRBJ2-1	CASSFVRNEQFF	TGTGCCAGCAGCTTTGTGCGCAATGAGCAGTTCTTC
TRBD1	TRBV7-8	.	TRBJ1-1	CASSHPGTGGMDTEAFF	TGTGCCAGCAGCCACCCGGGGACAGGGGGGATGGACACTGAAGCTTTCTTT
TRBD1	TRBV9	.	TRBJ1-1	CASSEGQGGFEAFF	TGTGCCAGCAGCGAAGGACAGGGGGGCTTTGAAGCTTTCTTT
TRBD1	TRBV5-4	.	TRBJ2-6	CASSLQGAGSGANVLTF	TGTGCCAGCAGCCTACAGGGGGCAGGGTCTGGGGCCAACGTCCTGACTTTC
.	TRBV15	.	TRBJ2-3	CATSRVARDTSTDTQYF	TGTGCCACCAGCAGAGTAGCCAGGGACACGAGCACAGATACGCAGTATTTT
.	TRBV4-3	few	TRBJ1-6	CASSQDRDGSGYNSPLHF	TGCGCCAGCAGCCAAGATCGGGACGGTTCGGGCTATAATTCACCCCTCCACTTT
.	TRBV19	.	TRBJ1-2	CASSIGEGYGYTF	TGTGCCAGTAGTATCGGGGAAGGCTATGGCTACACCTTC
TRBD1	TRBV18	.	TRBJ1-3	CASSPLLQGSSGNTIYF	TGTGCCAGCTCACCACTTTTACAGGGGAGCTCTGGAAACACCATATATTTT
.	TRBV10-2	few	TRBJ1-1	CASSPQGGGTEAFF	TGCGCCAGCAGCCCCCAGGGTGGCGGCACTGAAGCTTTCTTT
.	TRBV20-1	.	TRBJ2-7	CSARPMYEQYF	TGCAGTGCTAGACCGATGTACGAGCAGTACTTC
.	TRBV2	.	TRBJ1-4	CASSERTATNEKLFF	TGTGCCAGCAGTGAAAGGACAGCAACTAATGAAAAACTGTTTTTT
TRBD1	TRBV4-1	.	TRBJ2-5	CASSLQAPGGPQETQYF	TGCGCCAGCAGCCTCCAAGCCCCAGGGGGCCCCCAAGAGACCCAGTACTTC
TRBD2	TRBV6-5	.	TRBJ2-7	CATTRAGGYEQYF	TGTGCCACTACTAGGGCGGGAGGATACGAGCAGTACTTC
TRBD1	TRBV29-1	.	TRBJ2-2	CSVTGGANTGELFF	TGCAGCGTTACAGGGGGAGCGAACACCGGGGAGCTGTTTTTT
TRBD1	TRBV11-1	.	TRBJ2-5	CASSFPTGYETQYF	TGTGCCAGCAGCTTTCCGACAGGGTATGAGACCCAGTACTTC
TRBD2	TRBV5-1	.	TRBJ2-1	CASSPGTSGRAYNEQFF	TGCGCCAGCAGCCCCGGGACTAGCGGGAGGGCCTACAATGAGCAGTTCTTC
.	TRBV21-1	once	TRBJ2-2	CASSNQGRVTGELFF	TGTGCCAGCAGCAATCAGGGTCGGGTCACCGGGGAGCTGTTTTTT
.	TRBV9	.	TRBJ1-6	CASSVGDSSYNSPLHF	TGTGCCAGCAGCGTAGGTGACAGCTCCTATAATTCACCCCTCCACTTT
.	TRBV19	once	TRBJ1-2	CASSVGRYLYGYTF	TGTGCCAGTAGTGTCGGACGGTACCTCTATGGCTACACCTTC